This T cell receptor beta chain was sequenced during a study of monozygotic twins with inflammatory bowel disease. TCRdb re-analyzed the 5' RACE reads; it lists each CDR3 protein once, without DNA. This table holds 350,000 to 500,000 distinct CDR3 sequences. CDR1 SGHTA and CDR2 FQGTGA come from the germline V gene. The CDR3 sequence is 17 residues long. The sample taken for sequencing was blood. V and J are TRBV7-3 and TRBJ2-1; TCRdb's D call, TRBD2, is unchecked because there is no DNA. This clonotype was sampled from a human donor with ulcerative colitis or Crohn's disease, or a healthy co-twin of an affected twin (not recorded which). The CDR3 spells CASSLKYAAGGYNEQFF.